One sample yielded the 26 T cell receptor beta chains listed below, sequenced in a study of blood T cell repertoires in COVID-19. This table comes from immunoSEQ multiplex PCR, and its TCRdb copy is limited to in-frame clones, with some not included. Of roughly 150,000 clones in the sample, 70% to 90% are singletons; the top ten hold approximately 8.1%. The source material was peripheral blood. The receptors stem from a woman over 75 with COVID-19, enrolled during active disease.

For this clone: Other DNA sequences in this specimen translate into the identical CDR3. The rearrangement joins TRBV18 to TRBJ1-1; D is unclear. Trimming took 3 bases from V and 3 from J, leaving 8 bases between them. Germline V gene lookup returns CDR1 KGHSH and CDR2 LQKENI. This CDR3 contains 13 residues. CDR3 in amino acids: CASSPSGDTEAFF. CDR3 in DNA: TGTGCCAGCTCACCTTCAGGCGACACTGAAGCTTTCTTT.

The chain is built from TRBV7-2 and TRBJ2-5; 9 nucleotides line up with TRBD2. After removal of 0 bases from V and 4 bases from J, the junction contained 6 bases not matched to a gene. The germline gives CDR1 SGHTA, CDR2 FQGNSA. The CDR3 totals 16 residues. The CDR3 is CASSLAGGGGGETQYF. Here the CDR3 DNA reads TGTGCCAGCAGCTTAGCGGGCGGCGGGGGGGGAGAGACCCAGTACTTC.

This clone turned up a few times. Written as DNA, the CDR3 is TGCAGCGTTGAAGAACAGAGCTCCTACGAGCAGTACTTC. It specifies CSVEEQSSYEQYF. V and J are TRBV29-1 and TRBJ2-7; no firm D call. V was trimmed by 0 bases and J by 0 bases, leaving 6 bases between them. The CDR3 contains 13 residues. Germline V gives CDR1 SQVTM, CDR2 ANQGSEA.

This sequence joins TRBV12-5 and TRBJ2-5; D gene unclear. Trimming shortened V by 1 base and J by 5 bases, and 8 bases separated the two germline ends. Germline CDR1 is LGHNT and CDR2 is FRNRAP. This CDR3 contains 13 residues. CDR3 sequence (DNA): TGTGCTAGTGGTTTGGGCGCGTCGGAGACCCAGTACTTC. Its translation: CASGLGASETQYF.

The gene calls are TRBV7-3 and TRBJ1-3; 8 bases match TRBD1. Germline CDR1 reads SGHTA; CDR2 reads FQGTGA. Trimming cost V 4 bases and J 0 bases; bases outside gene matches: 5. The CDR3 length is 16 residues. CDR3 DNA sequence: TGTGCCAGCAGCTCCAGGGGGCGACACTCTGGAAACACCATATATTTT. Its translation: CASSSRGRHSGNTIYF.

This rearrangement joins TRBV21-1 to TRBJ2-1; the DNA was not compared with TRBD2, the D call given in the table. TRBV21-1 is recorded as a pseudogene. There are 17 residues in the CDR3. CDR3 sequence reads: CASSTLTLADRYNEQFF. CDR3 nucleotide sequence: TGTGCCAGCAGCACCTTAACTCTAGCGGATCGATACAATGAGCAGTTCTTC.

The CDR3 spells CASSGTAGATEKLFF. The CDR3 nucleotides are TGTGCCAGCAGTGGGACCGCGGGGGCGACCGAAAAACTGTTTTTT. The chain employs TRBV2 and TRBJ1-4; possibly TRBD1 for D (6 bases). Trimming shortened V by 4 bases and J by 8 bases, and 17 bases separated the two germline ends. Looked up from germline, CDR1 is SNHLY and CDR2 is FYNNEI. The CDR3 extends over 15 amino acids.

The chain recombines TRBV7-3 with TRBJ2-2; D is possibly TRBD2 (5 bases). Germline CDR1 reads SGHTA; CDR2 reads FQGTGA. The CDR3 extends over 15 amino acids. With 4 bases removed from V and 7 bases from J, the gap between germline ends came to 16 bases. As DNA, the CDR3 is TGTGCCAGCAGCTCCCCGGGAAGGAGCGACGGGGAGCTGTTTTTT. Encoded protein: CASSSPGRSDGELFF.

J is TRBJ2-3 and V is TRBV3-1 (or the pseudogene TRBV3-2); TRBD2 aligns across 7 bases. CDR3 size: 16 residues. V was pared by 3 bases and J by 0 bases, with 6 bases of the junction left unmatched. CDR1 is LGHDT, CDR2 YNNKEL, per germline (reference sequence). The DNA of the CDR3 is TGTGCCAGCAGCCAGGTTAGCGGGCACAGCACAGATACGCAGTATTTT. It translates to CASSQVSGHSTDTQYF.

The chain recombines TRBV3-1 (or the pseudogene TRBV3-2) with TRBJ1-4; no clear D. The CDR3 loop spans 13 amino acids. Germline CDR1 reads LGHDT; CDR2 reads YNNKEL (reference sequence). With 5 bases removed from V and 4 bases from J, the gap between germline ends came to 8 bases. The CDR3 sequence: CASSLRINEKLFF. In nucleotides, the CDR3 is TGTGCCAGCAGCTTGCGGATTAATGAAAAACTGTTTTTT.

The V and J genes are TRBV2 and TRBJ1-6; 7 bases align to TRBD1. The CDR3 is made up of 14 amino acids. The V gene's germline CDR1 is SNHLY and CDR2 FYNNEI. The J segment lost 10 bases and the V segment lost 4 bases, leaving 7 bases of the junction unmatched. In DNA, the CDR3 is TGTGCCAGCAGTGGTGACAGGGTAGCGTCACCCCTCCACTTT. Translated, it gives CASSGDRVASPLHF.

This chain uses TRBV7-2 with TRBJ2-7; 10 positions match TRBD2. J gave up 0 bases and V 5 bases, and 4 bases lay outside the gene matches. The CDR3 is made up of 15 amino acids. Germline CDR1 SGHTA, CDR2 FQGNSA. The CDR3 protein is CASSLLAGDSYEQYF. CDR3 DNA sequence: TGTGCCAGCAGCCTGCTAGCGGGGGACTCCTACGAGCAGTACTTC.

The gene calls are TRBV6-6 and TRBJ1-1, with D perhaps TRBD1 (5 bases). There are 13 residues in the CDR3. V dropped 7 bases and J dropped 5 bases, with 14 bases sitting between them. Germline loops: CDR1 MNHNY, CDR2 SVGAGI (reference sequence). The CDR3 sequence is CASTKAGGTEAFF. The CDR3 nucleotides are TGTGCCAGCACAAAAGCCGGGGGGACTGAAGCTTTCTTT.

The V gene is TRBV7-9, the J gene TRBJ2-3, with TRBD2 matching over 8 bases. The CDR3 covers 13 residues. V lost 4 bases to trimming and J lost 5 bases; unmatched junction nucleotides: 2. The V gene's germline CDR1 is SEHNR and CDR2 FQNEAQ (reference sequence). The CDR3 DNA sequence: TGTGCCAGCAGCTCTCTAGCGGGAGATACGCAGTATTTT. It codes for CASSSLAGDTQYF. Full variable domain (remainder filled in from reference TRBV7-9 and TRBJ2-3): DTGVSQNPRHKITKRGQNVTFRCDPISEHNRLYWYRQTLGQGPEFLTYFQNEAQLEKSRLLSDRFSAERPKGSFSTLEIQRTEQGDSAMYLCASSSLAGDTQYFGPGTRLTVL.

V and J are TRBV10-3 and TRBJ1-2, with 7 bases identical to TRBD1. V dropped 4 bases and J dropped 1; count of bases not matched to a gene: 6. In germline, CDR1 is ENHRY, CDR2 SYGVKD. The length of the CDR3 is 15 residues. The chain's CDR3 is CAISGTRDSNYGYTF. In DNA, the CDR3 is TGTGCCATCAGTGGTACAAGGGACAGTAACTATGGCTACACCTTC.

The chain links TRBV3-1 (or the pseudogene TRBV3-2) to TRBJ2-3; TRBD2 aligns across 8 bases. V shed 4 bases, J shed 7 bases, and the junction held 16 bases outside the gene matches. The CDR3 consists of 17 residues. Germline loops: CDR1 LGHDT, CDR2 YNNKEL (reference sequence). The CDR3 loop is CASSRGKAGVIRNTQYF. The CDR3 DNA sequence: TGTGCCAGCAGCCGAGGAAAAGCGGGAGTGATTAGAAATACGCAGTATTTT.

This chain joins TRBV5-5 and TRBJ1-3; D might be TRBD1 (6 bases). Looked up from germline, CDR1 is SGHKS and CDR2 is YYEKEE (reference sequence). Trimming removed 6 bases from V and 5 bases from J, with 18 bases in between. CDR3 size: 15 residues. This chain's CDR3 is CASTPTPGHRNTIYF. DNA of the CDR3: TGTGCCAGCACCCCCACACCGGGACACAGAAACACCATATATTTT.

The CDR3 nucleotides are TGCAGTGCTAGTCTGCTAGCGGGAGATCAAGAGACCCAGTACTTC. Translation: CSASLLAGDQETQYF. The V and J genes are TRBV20-1 and TRBJ2-5; 10 bases are a match to TRBD2. V lost 3 bases to trimming and J lost 2 bases; unmatched junction nucleotides: 6. This CDR3 is 15 amino acids long. From germline, CDR1 is DFQATT and CDR2 SNEGSKA (reference sequence).

The count of this clone is one. Other DNA sequences in this sample translate to the same CDR3. The V gene is TRBV5-1, the J gene TRBJ2-7; a weak D match, TRBD2 (7 bases). V lost 0 bases to trimming and J lost 4 bases, with 11 bases between them. Per germline, CDR1 SGHRS and CDR2 YFSETQ. The CDR3 is made up of 14 amino acids. CDR3 region: CASSLEGGRYEQYF. The DNA of the CDR3 is TGCGCCAGCAGCTTGGAGGGGGGGAGGTACGAGCAGTACTTC.

There are a few counts of this clone. V usage is TRBV3-1 (or the pseudogene TRBV3-2) and J usage is TRBJ2-5, with a possible D match to TRBD2 (5 bases). The V end was cut by 4 bases, the J end by 1 base, with 13 bases between. The germline gives CDR1 LGHDT, CDR2 YNNKEL (reference sequence). The CDR3 has 15 amino acids. Written as DNA, the CDR3 is TGTGCCAGCAGCCTATCGCCGGGATTCCAAGAGACCCAGTACTTC. Its protein is CASSLSPGFQETQYF.

This chain links TRBV3-1 (or the pseudogene TRBV3-2) with TRBJ1-2; D possibly corresponds to TRBD1 (6 bases). Trimming took off 3 bases at V and 7 bases at J, with 12 bases between the two ends. CDR3 length: 13 residues. Germline V lookup: CDR1 LGHDT, CDR2 YNNKEL (reference sequence). CDR3 amino acids: CASSQGASGGYTF. Written as DNA, the CDR3 is TGTGCCAGCAGCCAGGGGGCTAGTGGTGGCTACACCTTC.

The V gene is TRBV9, the J gene TRBJ2-1, with D possibly matching TRBD1 (5 bases). CDR1 and CDR2 (germline): SGDLS, YYNGEE. The V end lost 1 base, the J end lost 4 bases, and 30 bases lay between the germline ends. The CDR3 contains 21 residues. CDR3 sequence (DNA): TGTGCCAGCAGCGTATCCCCTGACAGACCCGATACACCTGCGTTATACAATGAGCAGTTCTTC. It encodes CASSVSPDRPDTPALYNEQFF.

This clone showed up just a few times. The chain couples TRBV10-2 to TRBJ2-1; 13 bases agree with TRBD2. Germline CDR1 reads WSHSY; CDR2 reads SAAADI. The CDR3 runs to 16 residues. Trimming at V came to 6 bases and at J to 4 bases, leaving 6 bases not matched to a gene. The CDR3 protein is CASSSRLAGGYNEQFF. The CDR3 DNA sequence: TGCGCCAGCAGCTCCCGACTAGCGGGGGGATACAATGAGCAGTTCTTC.

The chain joins TRBV7-8 to TRBJ1-3; perhaps TRBD1 as D (6 bases). The CDR3 contains 13 residues. V shed 5 bases and J shed 7 bases, with 12 bases lying between them. Per the germline V gene, CDR1 is SGHVS and CDR2 is FQNEAQ. For the CDR3, the DNA is TGTGCCAGCAGCCGGGACAACCATAACACCATATATTTT. This sequence encodes CASSRDNHNTIYF.

This chain uses TRBV5-6 with TRBJ1-4; the D is unclear. Germline lookup yields CDR1 SGHDT and CDR2 YYEEEE. Trimming took 1 base from V and 8 from J, leaving 6 bases between them. This CDR3 has 12 amino acids. Here the CDR3 DNA reads TGTGCCAGCAGCTTGCCGGGGGAAAAACTGTTTTTT. Its translation: CASSLPGEKLFF.

This chain links TRBV28 with TRBJ1-1; D gene ambiguous. The CDR3 spans 12 residues. V gave up 6 bases and J gave up 6 bases, with 11 bases separating them. Germline V CDR1 and CDR2: MDHEN, SYDVKM. The chain's CDR3 is CASSSYPAEAFF. The CDR3 DNA reads TGTGCCAGCAGCTCTTACCCGGCTGAAGCTTTCTTT.